These 23 T cell receptor beta chains share one sample of origin, sequenced in a study of control samples from healthy donors and cancer patients. TCRdb's copy holds only in-frame clones and misses some; the assay was immunoSEQ multiplex PCR. This table has about 250,000 clones, around 79% appearing once. Sequences were obtained from PBMCs. These receptors came from a woman aged 60-70 years with lung cancer.

The chain joins TRBV11-2 to TRBJ2-7; 9 bases agree with TRBD2. The CDR3 sequence is 16 residues long. J gave up 3 bases and V 1 base, and 7 bases lay outside the gene matches. CDR1 and CDR2 (germline): SGHAT, FQNNGV. The CDR3: CASSLGRGGSFYEQYF. Here the CDR3 DNA reads TGTGCCAGCAGCTTAGGGCGGGGGGGATCTTTCTACGAGCAGTACTTC.

The genes are TRBV4-2 and TRBJ1-5; no clear D. Germline CDR1 is LGHNA and CDR2 is YNFKEQ. V lost 0 bases to trimming and J lost 2 bases, with 11 bases between them. This CDR3 comprises 16 residues. The CDR3, as DNA: TGTGCCAGCAGCCAAGAAAAGGGTACGCGCAATCAGCCCCAGCATTTT. Residues: CASSQEKGTRNQPQHF.

The chain is built from TRBV19 and TRBJ1-2; D gene unclear. Germline loops: CDR1 LNHDA, CDR2 SQIVND (reference sequence). CDR3 length equals 13 residues. V was shortened by 4 bases and J by 4 bases, with 10 bases between the two germline ends. Here the CDR3 DNA reads TGTGCCAGTAGTACCCTATCGGCCTATGGCTACACCTTC. Encoded protein: CASSTLSAYGYTF.

The chain carries TRBV10-1 and TRBJ1-6; TRBD1 matches 9 bases. Germline assignment: CDR1 WNHNN and CDR2 SYGVQD (reference sequence). The ends lost 6 bases at V and 4 bases at J; junction bases unmatched: 7. The CDR3 consists of 16 residues. DNA for the CDR3: TGCGCCAGCAGCGCCGGACAGGGGCCGTATAATTCACCCCTCCACTTT. As protein: CASSAGQGPYNSPLHF.

The J gene is TRBJ2-5, the V gene TRBV5-1; 11 nucleotides align to TRBD1. Trimming removed 3 bases from V and 1 base from J; junction bases left unmatched: 11. This CDR3 comprises 18 residues. CDR1 and CDR2 (germline): SGHRS, YFSETQ. The CDR3 protein is CASSSSGTGGVVQETQYF. The CDR3 bases are TGCGCCAGCAGCTCCTCCGGGACAGGGGGGGTAGTCCAAGAGACCCAGTACTTC.

This clone was observed once. The rearrangement uses TRBV7-2 and TRBJ1-2; 8 bases map to TRBD1. CDR1 and CDR2 from the germline V gene are SGHTA and FQGNSA. With V trimmed by 4 bases and J by 8 bases, 15 bases remained unmatched. The CDR3 has 16 amino acids. The CDR3 nucleotides read TGTGCCAGCAGCTCCACCCAGGACAGGGCCTTGGGGGGCTACACCTTC. Translation: CASSSTQDRALGGYTF.

The rearrangement uses TRBV2 and TRBJ2-2; D possibly corresponds to TRBD1 (5 bases). CDR1 and CDR2 from the germline V gene are SNHLY and FYNNEI. CDR3 length: 14 amino acids. V lost 6 bases and J lost 0, with 8 bases in between. CDR3 protein: CASRVTANTGELFF. Written as DNA, the CDR3 is TGTGCCAGCAGGGTGACAGCGAACACCGGGGAGCTGTTTTTT. Using reference TRBV2 and TRBJ2-2 for the parts outside the CDR3, the full variable domain is EPEVTQTPSHQVTQMGQEVILRCVPISNHLYFYWYRQILGQKVEFLVSFYNNEISEKSEIFDDQFSVERPDGSNFTLKIRSTKLEDSAMYFCASRVTANTGELFFGEGSRLTVL.

V and J are TRBV5-6 and TRBJ1-3; D is possibly TRBD1 (5 bases). Germline CDR1 SGHDT, CDR2 YYEEEE. The V end was cut by 4 bases, the J end by 0 bases, with 17 bases between. This CDR3 comprises 17 residues. For the CDR3, the DNA is TGTGCCAGCAGCCTTGGGCTAGGGGCACTCTCTGGAAACACCATATATTTT. Protein: CASSLGLGALSGNTIYF.

Of note for this clone: This sample includes further DNA sequences coding for the same CDR3. The rearrangement links TRBV3-1 (or the pseudogene TRBV3-2) to TRBJ1-5; D unresolved. CDR3 length: 14 residues. V lost 1 base and J 2 bases, leaving 6 bases between the germline ends. Germline V gene data show CDR1 as LGHDT and CDR2 as YNNKEL (reference sequence). CDR3 region: CASSQAGGNQPQHF. The DNA for the CDR3 is TGTGCCAGCAGCCAAGCCGGGGGCAATCAGCCCCAGCATTTT.

This chain connects TRBV14 to TRBJ1-1; a weak D match, TRBD1 (5 bases). From germline, CDR1 is SGHDN and CDR2 FVKESK. Trimming left V 4 bases short and J 7 bases short, with 13 bases between. CDR3 length: 13 residues. CDR3 sequence: CASSPYRTHEAFF. CDR3 coding DNA: TGTGCCAGCAGCCCTTACAGGACCCATGAAGCTTTCTTT.

This sequence joins TRBV20-1 and TRBJ2-2; D is possibly TRBD2 (5 bases). The CDR3 runs to 11 residues. With 5 bases removed from V and 5 bases from J, the gap between germline ends came to 6 bases. The germline gives CDR1 DFQATT, CDR2 SNEGSKA (reference sequence). CDR3 residues: CSAGGTGELFF. CDR3 sequence (DNA): TGCAGTGCTGGCGGGACCGGGGAGCTGTTTTTT.

The chain is built from TRBV30 and TRBJ2-2; possibly TRBD1 for D (5 bases). The V and J ends lost 5 bases and 1 base respectively, with 5 bases between them. Germline loops: CDR1 GTSNPN, CDR2 SVGIG (reference sequence). CDR3 size: 12 residues. The CDR3 DNA is TGTGCCTGGGGACAGAACACCGGGGAGCTGTTTTTT. Translated, it gives CAWGQNTGELFF.

The genes are TRBV7-2 and TRBJ1-5; 7 positions match TRBD1. The CDR3 contains 14 residues. From germline, CDR1 is SGHTA and CDR2 FQGNSA. Trimming removed 11 bases from V and 3 bases from J; junction bases left unmatched: 10. The CDR3 reads CASRGGTANQPQHF. The CDR3 nucleotides are TGTGCCTCGCGAGGTGGGACAGCCAATCAGCCCCAGCATTTT.

This clone occurred once. The chain joins TRBV3-1 (or the pseudogene TRBV3-2) to TRBJ2-7; 9 bases line up with TRBD1. From germline, CDR1 is LGHDT and CDR2 YNNKEL (reference sequence). The CDR3 has 16 amino acids. V shed 1 base, J shed 6 bases, and the junction held 10 bases outside the gene matches. In DNA form, the CDR3 reads TGTGCCAGCAGCCAAGGAGGGGGACAGGGAAAGGGCGAGCAGTACTTC. The encoded protein is CASSQGGGQGKGEQYF.

The rearrangement uses TRBV28 and TRBJ1-2, with D hard to call. Between the trimmed V and J ends, which lost 2 bases and 0 bases, there was a span of 7 bases. CDR1 is MDHEN and CDR2 is SYDVKM in the germline V gene. This CDR3 contains 14 residues. The chain's CDR3 is CASSLSTPNYGYTF. The CDR3 region has the DNA TGTGCCAGCAGTTTAAGCACACCTAACTATGGCTACACCTTC.

The V and J genes are TRBV27 and TRBJ2-7, with D perhaps matching TRBD1 (5 bases). Per germline, CDR1 MNHEY and CDR2 SMNVEV (reference sequence). CDR3 length: 13 amino acids. Deletions cut 10 bases from V and 1 base from J, with 14 bases between. In DNA form, the CDR3 reads TGTGCCACCCCGACAGTGGATTCCTACGAGCAGTACTTC. This sequence encodes CATPTVDSYEQYF.

This clone appeared once. This chain joins TRBV6-2 or TRBV6-3 and TRBJ1-1; no clear D. Trimming removed 2 bases at V and 5 bases at J, with 12 bases between. The CDR3 extends over 14 amino acids. Germline CDR1 and CDR2: MNHEY and SVGEGT. CDR3 sequence: CASSYGEVGTEAFF. DNA of the CDR3: TGTGCCAGCAGTTACGGGGAGGTGGGGACTGAAGCTTTCTTT.

The rearrangement joins TRBV7-2 to TRBJ2-5; TRBD2 might be the D (5 bases). The CDR3 is 14 amino acids. Trimming removed 5 bases at V and 2 bases at J, with 12 bases between. CDR1 is SGHTA, CDR2 FQGNSA, per germline. The CDR3 bases are TGTGCCAGCAGCCGTGGGGTAGCGCAAGAGACCCAGTACTTC. Translation gives CASSRGVAQETQYF.

The J gene is TRBJ1-4, the V gene TRBV5-1, with D uncertain. This CDR3 region has 15 residues. Per germline, CDR1 SGHRS and CDR2 YFSETQ. V shed 5 bases and J shed 0 bases, with 11 bases lying between them. CDR3: CASSQKPATNEKLFF. Here the CDR3 DNA reads TGCGCCAGCAGTCAAAAACCTGCAACTAATGAAAAACTGTTTTTT.

The chain uses TRBV5-1 and TRBJ2-3, with TRBD1 identical over 11 bases. After removal of 0 bases from V and 1 base from J, the junction contained 10 bases not matched to a gene. This CDR3 spans 19 amino acids. CDR1 is SGHRS, CDR2 YFSETQ, per germline. The CDR3 nucleotides read TGCGCCAGCAGCTTGGTGGGGGACAGGGGGACACCTCGCACAGATACGCAGTATTTT. It translates to CASSLVGDRGTPRTDTQYF. The whole variable domain, remainder taken from reference TRBV5-1 and TRBJ2-3, is KAGVTQTPRYLIKTRGQQVTLSCSPISGHRSVSWYQQTPGQGLQFLFEYFSETQRNKGNFPGRFSGRQFSNSRSEMNVSTLELGDSALYLCASSLVGDRGTPRTDTQYFGPGTRLTVL.

The chain combines TRBV10-3 with TRBJ1-1; TRBD1 agrees at 7 bases. From germline, CDR1 is ENHRY and CDR2 SYGVKD. The length of the CDR3 is 15 residues. V trimming: 4 bases; J trimming: 2 bases; junction bases outside the gene matches: 7. The CDR3 bases are TGTGCCATCAGTGCCTCCCGGGACAGCAACACTGAAGCTTTCTTT. Its protein product is CAISASRDSNTEAFF.

This sequence joins TRBV6-5 and TRBJ1-6, with 8 bases aligning to TRBD1. The V and J ends lost 6 bases and 10 bases, in that order; junction bases with no gene match: 8. The CDR3 consists of 14 residues. CDR1 is MNHEY and CDR2 is SVGAGI in the germline V gene. In DNA, the CDR3 is TGTGCCAGCAGAAAGGACAGGGTTGGGTCACCCCTCCACTTT. Translation: CASRKDRVGSPLHF.

CDR3 loop: CASSQVSSMGTPFYEQYF. For the CDR3, the DNA is TGTGCCAGCAGCCAAGTGTCTAGTATGGGGACACCGTTCTACGAGCAGTACTTC. The chain recombines TRBV14 with TRBJ2-7, with D maybe TRBD1 (6 bases). The CDR3 consists of 18 residues. V was trimmed by 1 base and J by 3 bases, leaving 22 bases between them. Germline CDR1 SGHDN, CDR2 FVKESK.